This T cell receptor (beta chain) was captured by sequencing in a study of graft-versus-host responses after intestinal transplantation. TCRdb's copy holds only in-frame clones and misses some; the assay was immunoSEQ multiplex PCR. The table shows tens of thousands of clones, with about 94% occurring only once. This CDR3 has 14 residues. Trimming took off 8 bases at V and 1 base at J, with 14 bases between the two ends. Germline lookup yields CDR1 SNHLY and CDR2 FYNNEI. Note on this clone: What it recognizes is unknown.

Sample: unstimulated CD4+ T cells sorted from spleen or lymph node cells, taken before transplant. This sequence originates from a human donor who was the organ donor for an intestinal transplant. The chain is built from TRBV2 and TRBJ2-5; perhaps D is TRBD1 or TRBD2 (5 bases each). The CDR3 DNA reads as TGTGCCAGCGCCATTCGGGGCAGCCAAGAGACCCAGTACTTC. This gives the protein CASAIRGSQETQYF.